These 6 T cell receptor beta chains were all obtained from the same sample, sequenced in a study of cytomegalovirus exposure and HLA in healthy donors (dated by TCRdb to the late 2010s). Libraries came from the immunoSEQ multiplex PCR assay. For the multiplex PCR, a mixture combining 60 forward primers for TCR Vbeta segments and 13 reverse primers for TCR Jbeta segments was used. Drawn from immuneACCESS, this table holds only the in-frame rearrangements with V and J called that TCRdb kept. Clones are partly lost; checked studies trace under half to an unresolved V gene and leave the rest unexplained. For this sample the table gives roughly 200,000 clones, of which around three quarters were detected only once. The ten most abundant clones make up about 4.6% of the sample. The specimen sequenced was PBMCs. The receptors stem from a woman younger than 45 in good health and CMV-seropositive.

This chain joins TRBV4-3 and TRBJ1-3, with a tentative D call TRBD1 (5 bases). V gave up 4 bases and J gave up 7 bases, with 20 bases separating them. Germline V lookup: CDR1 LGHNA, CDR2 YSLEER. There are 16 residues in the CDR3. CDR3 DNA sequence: TGCGCCAGCAGCCGCAACCTCGACAGTCTGGCCAACACCATATATTTT. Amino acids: CASSRNLDSLANTIYF.

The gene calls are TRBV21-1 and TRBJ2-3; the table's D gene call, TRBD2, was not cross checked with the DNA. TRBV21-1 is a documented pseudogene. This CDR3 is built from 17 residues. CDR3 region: CASSKVEREGLADTQYF. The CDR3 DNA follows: TGTGCCAGCAGCAAAGTTGAGCGGGAGGGCCTGGCAGATACGCAGTATTTT.

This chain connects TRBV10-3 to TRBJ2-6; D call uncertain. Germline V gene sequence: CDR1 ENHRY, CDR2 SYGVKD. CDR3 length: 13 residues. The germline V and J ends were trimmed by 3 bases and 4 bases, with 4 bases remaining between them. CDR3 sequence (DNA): TGTGCCATCAGTGATGGCGGGGCCAACGTCCTGACTTTC. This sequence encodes CAISDGGANVLTF.

CDR3 sequence: CASSLGRWQACLGDTEAFF. The CDR3 DNA reads TGTGCCAGCAGCTTGGGGAGGTGGCAGGCTTGCTTGGGGGACACTGAAGCTTTCTTT. The rearrangement joins TRBV11-3 to TRBJ1-1; D perhaps matches TRBD1 (5 bases). Germline loops: CDR1 SGHNT, CDR2 YENEEA. The CDR3 is made up of 19 amino acids. The V end lost 3 bases, the J end lost 3 bases, and 26 bases lay between the germline ends. Combining the CDR3 with reference TRBV11-3 and TRBJ1-1 gives the whole variable domain EAGVVQSPRYKIIEKKQPVAFWCNPISGHNTLYWYLQNLGQGPELLIRYENEEAVDDSQLPKDRFSAERLKGVDSTLKIQPAELGDSAVYLCASSLGRWQACLGDTEAFFGQGTRLTVV.

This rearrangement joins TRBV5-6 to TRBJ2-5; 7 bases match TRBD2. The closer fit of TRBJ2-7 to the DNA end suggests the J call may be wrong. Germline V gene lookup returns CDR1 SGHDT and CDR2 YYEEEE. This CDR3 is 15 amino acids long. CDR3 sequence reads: CASSPGGILYYEQYF. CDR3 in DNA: TGTGCCAGCAGCCCCGGGGGGATCCTTTACTACGAGCAGTACTTC.

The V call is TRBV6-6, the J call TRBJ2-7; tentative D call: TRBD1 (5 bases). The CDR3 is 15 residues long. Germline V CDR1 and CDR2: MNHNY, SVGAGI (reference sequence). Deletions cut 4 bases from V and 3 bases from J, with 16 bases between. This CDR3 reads CASSSDNYGVYEQYF. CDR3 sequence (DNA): TGTGCCAGCAGTTCGGACAACTACGGAGTCTACGAGCAGTACTTC.